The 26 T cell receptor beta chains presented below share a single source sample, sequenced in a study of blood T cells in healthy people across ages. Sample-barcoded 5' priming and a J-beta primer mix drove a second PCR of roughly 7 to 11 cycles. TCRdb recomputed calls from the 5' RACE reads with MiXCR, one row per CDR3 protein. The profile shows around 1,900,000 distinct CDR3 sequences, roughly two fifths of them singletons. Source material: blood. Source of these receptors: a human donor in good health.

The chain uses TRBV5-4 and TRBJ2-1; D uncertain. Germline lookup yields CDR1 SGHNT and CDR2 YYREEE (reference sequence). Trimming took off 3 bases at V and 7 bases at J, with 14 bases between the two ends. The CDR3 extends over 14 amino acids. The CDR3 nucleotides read TGTGCCAGCAGCTCCCGCAGCGAAGGGAATGAGCAGTTCTTC. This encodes CASSSRSEGNEQFF.

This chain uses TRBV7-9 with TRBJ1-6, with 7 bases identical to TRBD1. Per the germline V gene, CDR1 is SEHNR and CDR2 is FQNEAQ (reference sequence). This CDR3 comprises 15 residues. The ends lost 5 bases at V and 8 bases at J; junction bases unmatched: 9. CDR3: CASSRFTGEYSPLHF. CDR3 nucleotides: TGTGCCAGCAGCCGTTTCACAGGGGAATATTCACCCCTCCACTTT. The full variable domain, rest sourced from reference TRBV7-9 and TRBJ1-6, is DTGVSQNPRHKITKRGQNVTFRCDPISEHNRLYWYRQTLGQGPEFLTYFQNEAQLEKSRLLSDRFSAERPKGSFSTLEIQRTEQGDSAMYLCASSRFTGEYSPLHFGNGTRLTVT.

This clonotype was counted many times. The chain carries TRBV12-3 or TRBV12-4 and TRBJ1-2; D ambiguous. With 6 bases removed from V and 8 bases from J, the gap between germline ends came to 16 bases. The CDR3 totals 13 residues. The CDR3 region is CASSRDGLRGYTF. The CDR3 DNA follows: TGTGCCAGCAGCCGTGACGGCCTGCGAGGCTACACCTTC.

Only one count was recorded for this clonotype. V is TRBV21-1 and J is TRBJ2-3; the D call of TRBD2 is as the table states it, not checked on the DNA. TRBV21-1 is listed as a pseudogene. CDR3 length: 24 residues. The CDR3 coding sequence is TGTGCCAGCAGCGTTCGACTCGGACTAGCGGGGGGGTTGTATGACCGTGCTAGCACAGATACGCAGTATTTT. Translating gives CASSVRLGLAGGLYDRASTDTQYF.

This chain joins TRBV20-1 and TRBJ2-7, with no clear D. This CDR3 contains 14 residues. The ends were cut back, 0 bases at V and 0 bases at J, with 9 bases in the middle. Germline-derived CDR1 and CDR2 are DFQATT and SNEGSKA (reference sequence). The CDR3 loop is CSARDRQISYEQYF. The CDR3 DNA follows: TGCAGTGCTAGAGATCGGCAGATCTCCTACGAGCAGTACTTC.

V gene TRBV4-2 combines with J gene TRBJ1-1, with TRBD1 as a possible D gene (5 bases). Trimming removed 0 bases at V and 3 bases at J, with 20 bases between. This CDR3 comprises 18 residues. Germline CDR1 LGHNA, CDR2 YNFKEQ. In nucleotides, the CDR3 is TGTGCCAGCAGCCAAGATAGGGATCGGGATCCGACAGACACTGAAGCTTTCTTT. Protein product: CASSQDRDRDPTDTEAFF.

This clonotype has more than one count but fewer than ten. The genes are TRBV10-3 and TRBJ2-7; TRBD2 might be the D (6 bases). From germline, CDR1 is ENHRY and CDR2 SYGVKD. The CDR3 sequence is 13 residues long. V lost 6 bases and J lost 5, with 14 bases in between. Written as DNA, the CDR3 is TGTGCCATCAGATCCGAGGGGAGGAACGAGCAGTACTTC. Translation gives CAIRSEGRNEQYF.

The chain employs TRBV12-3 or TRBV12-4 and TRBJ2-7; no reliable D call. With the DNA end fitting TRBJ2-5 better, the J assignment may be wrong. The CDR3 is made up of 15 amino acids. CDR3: CASSSPTGPRETQYF. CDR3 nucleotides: TGTGCCAGCAGTTCCCCAACCGGGCCTAGGGAGACCCAGTACTTC.

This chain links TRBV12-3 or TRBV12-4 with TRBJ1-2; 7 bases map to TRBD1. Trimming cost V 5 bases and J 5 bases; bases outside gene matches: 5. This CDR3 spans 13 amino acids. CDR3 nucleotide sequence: TGTGCCAGCAGTCCGGCGGACAGGTATGGCTACACCTTC. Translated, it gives CASSPADRYGYTF.

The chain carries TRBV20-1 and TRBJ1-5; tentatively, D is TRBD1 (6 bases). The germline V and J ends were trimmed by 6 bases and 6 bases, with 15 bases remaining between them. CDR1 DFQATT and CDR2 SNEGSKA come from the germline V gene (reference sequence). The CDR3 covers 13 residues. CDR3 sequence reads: CSAQQGGGQPQHF. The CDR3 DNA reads TGCAGTGCACAACAGGGAGGTGGTCAGCCCCAGCATTTT.

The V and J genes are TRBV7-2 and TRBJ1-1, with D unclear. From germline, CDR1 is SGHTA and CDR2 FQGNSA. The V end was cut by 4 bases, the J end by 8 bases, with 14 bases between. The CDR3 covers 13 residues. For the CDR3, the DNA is TGTGCCAGCAGCTCAGTACCAGAGGGCGAAGCTTTCTTT. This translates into CASSSVPEGEAFF.

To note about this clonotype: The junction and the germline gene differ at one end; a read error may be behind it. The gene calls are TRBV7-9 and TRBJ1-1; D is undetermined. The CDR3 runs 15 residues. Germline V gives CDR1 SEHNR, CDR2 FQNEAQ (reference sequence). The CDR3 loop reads CASNLVGIGVTEAFF. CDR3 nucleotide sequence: TGTGCCAGCAACTTAGTGGGGATTGGGGTCACTGAAGCTTTCTTT.

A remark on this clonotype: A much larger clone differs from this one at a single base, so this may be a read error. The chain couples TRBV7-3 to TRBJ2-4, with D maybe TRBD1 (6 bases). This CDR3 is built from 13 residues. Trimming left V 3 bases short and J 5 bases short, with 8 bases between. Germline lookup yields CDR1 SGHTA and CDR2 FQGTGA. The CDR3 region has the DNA TGTGCCAGCAGCTTTGGGGGCCAAAACATTCAGTACTTC. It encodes CASSFGGQNIQYF.

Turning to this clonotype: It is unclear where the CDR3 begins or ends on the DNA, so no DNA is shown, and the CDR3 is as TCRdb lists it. The CDR3 protein is CASSFRAREREQYF. The chain has TRBV27 and TRBJ2-7; TRBD1 is the table's D call and was not checked against the DNA. Germline assignment: CDR1 MNHEY and CDR2 SMNVEV (reference sequence). The CDR3 spans 14 residues, counting both ends.

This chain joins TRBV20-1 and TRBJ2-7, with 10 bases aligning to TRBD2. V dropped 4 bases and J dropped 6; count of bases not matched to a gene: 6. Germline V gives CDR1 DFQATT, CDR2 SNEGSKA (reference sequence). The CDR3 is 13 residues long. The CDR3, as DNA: TGCAGTGCTATCGTTAGCGGGGGGCGCGAGCAGTACTTC. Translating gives CSAIVSGGREQYF.

The CDR3 nucleotides read TGTGCCAGCAGCTCCCTTGGACTAGAGGCCTCTACGCAGTATTTT. Protein sequence: CASSSLGLEASTQYF. The V gene is TRBV11-3, the J gene TRBJ2-3; 7 bases align to TRBD2. J lost 8 bases, V lost 4 bases, and 12 bases had no gene match. The CDR3 length is 15 residues. Germline CDR1 is SGHNT and CDR2 is YENEEA.

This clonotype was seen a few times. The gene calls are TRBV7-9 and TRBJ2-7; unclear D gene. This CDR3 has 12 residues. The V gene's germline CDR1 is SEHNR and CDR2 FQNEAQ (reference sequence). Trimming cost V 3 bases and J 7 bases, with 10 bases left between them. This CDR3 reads CASSFVEHEQYF. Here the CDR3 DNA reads TGTGCCAGCAGCTTCGTAGAACATGAGCAGTACTTC.

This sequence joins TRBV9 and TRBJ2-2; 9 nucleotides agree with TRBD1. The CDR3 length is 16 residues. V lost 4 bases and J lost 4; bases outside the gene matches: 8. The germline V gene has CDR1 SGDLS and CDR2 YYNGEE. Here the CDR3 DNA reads TGTGCCAGCAGCAAAGGACAGGGGCAACCCACCGGGGAGCTGTTTTTT. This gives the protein CASSKGQGQPTGELFF.

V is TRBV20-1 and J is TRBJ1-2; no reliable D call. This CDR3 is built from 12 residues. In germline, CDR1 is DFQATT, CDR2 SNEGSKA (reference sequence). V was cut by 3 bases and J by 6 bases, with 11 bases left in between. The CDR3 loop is CSARYPGNGYTF. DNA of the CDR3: TGCAGTGCTAGGTACCCGGGAAATGGCTACACCTTC.

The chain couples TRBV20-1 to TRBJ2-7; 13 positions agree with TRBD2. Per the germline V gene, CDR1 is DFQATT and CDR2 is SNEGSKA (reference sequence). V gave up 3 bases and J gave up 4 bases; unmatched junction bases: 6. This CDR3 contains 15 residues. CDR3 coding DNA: TGCAGTGCTAGTCCCGGACTAGCGGGGGTGTACGAGCAGTACTTC. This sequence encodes CSASPGLAGVYEQYF.

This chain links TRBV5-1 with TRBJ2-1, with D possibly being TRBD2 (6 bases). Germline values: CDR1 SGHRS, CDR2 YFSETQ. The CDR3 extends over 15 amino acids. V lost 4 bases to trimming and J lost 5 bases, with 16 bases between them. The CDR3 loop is CASSPSVLDHNEQFF. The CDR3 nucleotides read TGCGCCAGCAGCCCTAGCGTCTTGGACCACAATGAGCAGTTCTTC.

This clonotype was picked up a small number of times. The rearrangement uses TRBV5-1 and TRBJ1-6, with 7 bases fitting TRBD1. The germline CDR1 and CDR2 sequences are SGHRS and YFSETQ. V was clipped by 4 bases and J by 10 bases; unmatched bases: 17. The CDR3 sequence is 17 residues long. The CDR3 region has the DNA TGCGCCAGCAGCGTCCGGGACAGCCGGGTTGGAGACTCACCCCTCCACTTT. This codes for CASSVRDSRVGDSPLHF.

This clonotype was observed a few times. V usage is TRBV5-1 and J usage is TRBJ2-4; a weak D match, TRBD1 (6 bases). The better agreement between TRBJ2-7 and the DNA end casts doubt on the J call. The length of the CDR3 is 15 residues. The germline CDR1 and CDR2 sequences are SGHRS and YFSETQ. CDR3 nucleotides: TGCGCCAGCAGCTTGGATCCAGGGGCAAACTACGAGCAGTACTTC. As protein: CASSLDPGANYEQYF.

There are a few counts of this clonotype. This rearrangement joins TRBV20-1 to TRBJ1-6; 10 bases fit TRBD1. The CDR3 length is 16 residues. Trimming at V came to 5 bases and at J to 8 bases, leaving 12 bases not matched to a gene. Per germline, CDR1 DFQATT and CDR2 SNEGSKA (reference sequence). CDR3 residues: CSAASPGQGTHSPLHF. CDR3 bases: TGCAGTGCTGCCTCACCGGGACAGGGGACCCATTCACCCCTCCACTTT.

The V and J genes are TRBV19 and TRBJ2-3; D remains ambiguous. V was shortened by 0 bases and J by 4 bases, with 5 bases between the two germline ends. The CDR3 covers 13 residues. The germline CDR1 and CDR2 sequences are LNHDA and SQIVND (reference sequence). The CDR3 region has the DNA TGTGCCAGTAGTATAGAGACGGCAGATACGCAGTATTTT. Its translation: CASSIETADTQYF.

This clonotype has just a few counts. The CDR3 DNA reads as TGTGCCAGCAGCGGATATCCAGGGTTGGAGGGCTACACCTTC. This codes for CASSGYPGLEGYTF. The chain is built from TRBV9 and TRBJ1-2, with D maybe TRBD1 (5 bases). V lost 3 bases to trimming and J lost 8 bases, with 17 bases between them. Germline values: CDR1 SGDLS, CDR2 YYNGEE. The CDR3 spans 14 residues. Drawing the rest from reference TRBV9 and TRBJ1-2, the complete variable domain is DSGVTQTPKHLITATGQRVTLRCSPRSGDLSVYWYQQSLDQGLQFLIQYYNGEERAKGNILERFSAQQFPDLHSELNLSSLELGDSALYFCASSGYPGLEGYTFGSGTRLTVV.